This note documents a single T cell receptor (beta chain) sequence. The entry originates in a study of cytomegalovirus exposure and HLA in healthy donors. Vbeta (60) and Jbeta (13) primers were used in the PCR. Some clones are missing from TCRdb's copy, which holds only in-frame ones; the method was immunoSEQ multiplex PCR. Found here are 90,000 to 140,000 clones, 83% of them singletons; the top ten hold under 6.5%. This CDR3 comprises 16 residues. CDR1 LGHNA and CDR2 YSLEER come from the germline V gene. Trimming took off 1 base at V and 8 bases at J, with 17 bases between the two ends. This TCR was sampled from a man between 18 and 29 years old in good health and CMV-seronegative. The sequenced material came from PBMCs. This chain links TRBV4-3 with TRBJ1-4; no definite D call. CDR3 residues: CASSQVPGPAGEKLFF. The CDR3 DNA reads as TGCGCCAGCAGCCAAGTCCCCGGGCCCGCGGGAGAAAAACTGTTTTTT.